The T cell receptor (beta chain) described here comes from a study of patients and donors after allogeneic stem cell transplantation. Using its own MiXCR run on the RT-PCR reads, TCRdb lists one record per CDR3 protein. The data hold some 200,000 distinct CDR3 sequences, with approximately 41% observed a single time. Sequenced sample: blood, either unsorted or a sorted T cell fraction (not recorded which). The origin of this receptor is a human donor who was either an allogeneic HSCT recipient or a stem cell or donor lymphocyte infusion donor (not recorded which). It is not recorded whose cells these are; they may come from a transplant donor.

The CDR3 reads CASSLALGDRGYEQYF. As DNA, the CDR3 is TGTGCCAGCAGCTTAGCGCTAGGAGACAGGGGTTACGAGCAGTACTTC. V and J are TRBV7-9 and TRBJ2-7; 8 bases align to TRBD1. Germline trimming cut 0 bases from V and 4 bases from J; bases unmatched to any gene: 8. Per the germline V gene, CDR1 is SEHNR and CDR2 is FQNEAQ (reference sequence). CDR3 length: 16 amino acids.